The 12 T cell receptor beta chains reported below all come from one sample, sequenced in a study of cytomegalovirus exposure and HLA in healthy donors. In the PCR, 60 Vbeta and 13 Jbeta primers were used. Assay used: immunoSEQ multiplex PCR; TCRdb lists only in-frame clones, some missing. This sample carries 35,000 to 45,000 clones, with 4% going to the ten biggest clones. The material sequenced was PBMCs. The receptors were sampled from a male donor in good health and CMV-seronegative.

V is TRBV6-1 and J is TRBJ2-5; TRBD1 matches at 8 bases. The J call is in doubt because the DNA end fits TRBJ2-7 better. Germline V gene data show CDR1 as MNHNS and CDR2 as SASEGT. This CDR3 is 15 amino acids long. The CDR3 DNA reads as TGTGCCAGCAGTGAATGGGACAGGTACACCTACGAGCAGTACTTC. This encodes CASSEWDRYTYEQYF.

This sequence joins TRBV9 and TRBJ1-3, with TRBD1 as a possible D gene (6 bases). The V gene lost 3 bases and the J gene lost 9 bases, with 10 bases spanning the gap. CDR3 length: 12 residues. Germline CDR1 and CDR2: SGDLS and YYNGEE. The CDR3 spells CASSAQGTTIYF. CDR3 bases: TGTGCCAGCAGCGCTCAGGGGACCACCATATATTTT.

V gene TRBV9 combines with J gene TRBJ2-1; 11 bases fit TRBD2. Germline trimming cut 1 base from V and 8 bases from J; bases unmatched to any gene: 5. This CDR3 region has 15 residues. CDR1 is SGDLS and CDR2 is YYNGEE in the germline V gene. The DNA of the CDR3 is TGTGCCAGCAGCGTAATAGCGGGGGGGCGGGATGAGCAGTTCTTC. The encoded protein is CASSVIAGGRDEQFF.

The chain recombines TRBV5-1 with TRBJ2-2, with unresolved D. The length of the CDR3 is 12 residues. The V end lost 6 bases, the J end lost 4 bases, and 7 bases lay between the germline ends. The V gene's germline CDR1 is SGHRS and CDR2 YFSETQ. CDR3 DNA sequence: TGCGCCAGCATCGACTTCACCGGGGAGCTGTTTTTT. This sequence encodes CASIDFTGELFF.

With respect to this clone: The same CDR3 can be traced to other DNA sequences in this sample. CDR3 region: CASSREFSAYEQYF. The DNA for the CDR3 is TGTGCCAGTAGCCGGGAGTTTTCTGCCTACGAGCAGTACTTC. The chain recombines TRBV7-9 with TRBJ2-7; D perhaps matches TRBD2 (6 bases). Germline lookup yields CDR1 SEHNR and CDR2 FQNEAQ (reference sequence). The CDR3 is made up of 14 amino acids. The germline V and J ends were trimmed by 9 bases and 2 bases, with 17 bases remaining between them. Full variable domain (missing parts from reference TRBV7-9 and TRBJ2-7): DTGVSQNPRHKITKRGQNVTFRCDPISEHNRLYWYRQTLGQGPEFLTYFQNEAQLEKSRLLSDRFSAERPKGSFSTLEIQRTEQGDSAMYLCASSREFSAYEQYFGPGTRLTVT.

The chain links TRBV18 to TRBJ2-5, with unresolved D. The end of the DNA is better explained by TRBJ2-7, so the J call may be wrong. This CDR3 contains 15 residues. The germline V gene has CDR1 KGHSH and CDR2 LQKENI. CDR3 amino acids: CASSPSSRYAYEQYF. The CDR3 DNA reads TGTGCCAGCTCCCCTTCTTCGCGTTACGCCTACGAGCAGTACTTC.

V and J are TRBV6-5 and TRBJ1-4; D gene ambiguous. Germline V gene data show CDR1 as MNHEY and CDR2 as SVGAGI. The CDR3 has 15 residues. V dropped 0 bases and J dropped 5 bases, with 10 bases sitting between them. CDR3 coding DNA: TGTGCCAGCAGTTACTCATGGACTGAGAATGAAAAACTGTTTTTT. Its protein is CASSYSWTENEKLFF.

The chain links TRBV19 to TRBJ1-3; D unresolved. V lost 5 bases and J lost 0, with 8 bases in between. The CDR3 sequence is 14 residues long. CDR1 and CDR2 from the germline V gene are LNHDA and SQIVND (reference sequence). The CDR3 loop is CASSQQSSGNTIYF. CDR3 nucleotides: TGTGCCAGTAGTCAACAGAGCTCTGGAAACACCATATATTTT.

The chain combines TRBV6-5 with TRBJ1-2; tentatively, D is TRBD1 (6 bases). The CDR3 length is 15 residues. Per the germline V gene, CDR1 is MNHEY and CDR2 is SVGAGI. Trimming took off 0 bases at V and 2 bases at J, with 10 bases between the two ends. The CDR3 loop reads CASSYSNRANYGYTF. The CDR3, as DNA: TGTGCCAGCAGTTACTCGAACAGGGCGAACTATGGCTACACCTTC.

J is TRBJ1-1 and V is TRBV4-2; D gene ambiguous. Germline assignment: CDR1 LGHNA and CDR2 YNFKEQ. Deletions cut 2 bases from V and 1 base from J, with 8 bases between. The CDR3 totals 14 residues. DNA for the CDR3: TGTGCCAGCAGCCAAAATTTGGCGAACACTGAAGCTTTCTTT. It translates to CASSQNLANTEAFF.

The CDR3 nucleotides read TGTGCTAGTGCCCCAGGGGGGACTAGCACAGATACGCAGTATTTT. Translation gives CASAPGGTSTDTQYF. This sequence joins TRBV12-5 and TRBJ2-3, with a weak D call TRBD1 (7 bases). The CDR3 is 15 amino acids. With 7 bases removed from V and 0 bases from J, the gap between germline ends came to 14 bases. The germline V gene has CDR1 LGHNT and CDR2 FRNRAP.

The chain employs TRBV6-5 and TRBJ2-3; 12 bases agree with TRBD2. The CDR3 length is 15 residues. V shed 6 bases, J shed 4 bases, and the junction held 5 bases outside the gene matches. Germline lookup yields CDR1 MNHEY and CDR2 SVGAGI. The CDR3 sequence is CASSPRLAGADTQYF. DNA of the CDR3: TGTGCCAGCAGCCCCCGACTAGCGGGGGCAGATACGCAGTATTTT.